This T cell receptor (beta chain) was observed in a study of blood T cell repertoires in COVID-19. Across the study: The United States, Italy and Spain provided the acute and convalescent COVID-19 samples. T cells, B-cell-depleted T cells, or PBMCs supplied cDNA or gDNA.

Authors' processing steps: Reference gene primer amplification yielded estimated nucleated cell counts. Clones were read by immunoSEQ multiplex PCR, and TCRdb kept only the in-frame ones, dropping some. V, J and clone size derive from that table, while D and trimming were established from the DNA sequence. The sample consists of approximately 400,000 clones, about four fifths of them appearing once. Per the germline V gene, CDR1 is SGHRS and CDR2 is YFSETQ. The germline V and J ends were trimmed by 5 bases and 8 bases, with 19 bases remaining between them. This CDR3 contains 15 residues. The TCR originated in a human donor with acute or convalescent COVID-19. The donor label of this sample is uncertain. V is TRBV5-1 and J is TRBJ1-4; maybe TRBD1 (6 bases). The material sequenced was peripheral blood. DNA for the CDR3: TGCGCCAGCAGACCCGGAGGTCAGGGGTGGGAAAAACTGTTTTTT. It encodes CASRPGGQGWEKLFF.